This TCR beta chain came from a study of CD4 T cells in relation to SARS-CoV-2 and coronaviruses. Study-level information: PBMCs were cultured with antigen for over 8 days before TCR beta sequencing. Controls used an HIV-1 Nef peptide pool or no peptide. Study findings and constraints: Crossreactivity was assessed only for spike protein, not other viral proteins.

Unexposed donor CD4+ T cells date from about 2011-2018, before the COVID-19 pandemic. CD4+ T cells were isolated from the cells after about nine days of culture. Cells permitting, SARS-CoV-2 S/N and four cold-coronavirus spikes were tested on unexposed-donor CD4+ T cells. As regards this clone: Its cognate antigen is unknown.

This CDR3 spans 15 amino acids. The assay was immunoSEQ multiplex PCR, and TCRdb's table has in-frame clones only and misses some. The sample includes approximately 20,000 clones, about 86% of them seen just once. This TCR derives from a human donor in good health. The sample was CD4+ T cells from PBMCs, cultured in vitro. V usage is TRBV12-2 and J usage is TRBJ1-2. TRBV12-2 is a recognized pseudogene. The CDR3 nucleotides read TGTGCAAGTCCCCTGGGAGTCTACACCCGGGTTGGCTACACCTTC. This gives the protein CASPLGVYTRVGYTF.